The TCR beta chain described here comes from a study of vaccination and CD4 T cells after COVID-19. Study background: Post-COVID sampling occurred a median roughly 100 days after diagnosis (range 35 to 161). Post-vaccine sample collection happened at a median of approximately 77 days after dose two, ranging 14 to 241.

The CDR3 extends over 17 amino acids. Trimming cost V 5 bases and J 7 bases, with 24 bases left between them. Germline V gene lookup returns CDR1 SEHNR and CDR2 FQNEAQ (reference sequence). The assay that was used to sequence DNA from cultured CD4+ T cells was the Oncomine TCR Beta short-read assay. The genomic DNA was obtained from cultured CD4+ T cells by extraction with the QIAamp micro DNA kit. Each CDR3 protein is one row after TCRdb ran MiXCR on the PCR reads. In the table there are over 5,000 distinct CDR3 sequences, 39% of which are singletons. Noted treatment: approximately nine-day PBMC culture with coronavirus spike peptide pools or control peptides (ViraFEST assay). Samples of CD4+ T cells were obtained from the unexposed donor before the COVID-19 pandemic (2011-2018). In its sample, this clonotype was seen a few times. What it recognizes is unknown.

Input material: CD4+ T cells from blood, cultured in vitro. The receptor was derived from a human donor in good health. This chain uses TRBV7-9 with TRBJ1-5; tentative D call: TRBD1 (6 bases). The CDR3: CASSPPGDTLGGQPQHF. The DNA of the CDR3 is TGTGCCAGCAGCCCGCCTGGGGACACCCTTGGCGGGCAGCCCCAGCATTTT.